The next 26 T cell receptor beta chains were all read from a single sample in a study of T cell repertoires in aging, cancer and after chemotherapy. The template was genomic DNA from peripheral blood, not RNA. A mixed TRB-A/B primer pool amplified rearranged TRB by multiplex touch-down PCR. TCRdb ran MiXCR on the multiplex PCR reads and lists one entry per CDR3 protein. The sample lists some 9,700 distinct CDR3 sequences, 33% seen once, with over 10% in the top ten. The sample comprised blood. The receptors originated from a human donor in good health. The donor label of this sample is uncertain.

The chain uses TRBV5-1 and TRBJ2-3, with D uncertain. There are 14 residues in the CDR3. CDR1 SGHRS and CDR2 YFSETQ come from the germline V gene. V gave up 2 bases and J gave up 5 bases, with 12 bases separating them. The CDR3 nucleotides read TGCGCCAGCAGCTTAGAAAGGCTGGTAGATACGCAGTATTTT. Its translation is CASSLERLVDTQYF.

The chain combines TRBV5-5 with TRBJ2-7; unclear D gene. Germline lookup yields CDR1 SGHKS and CDR2 YYEKEE (reference sequence). There are 15 residues in the CDR3. Trimming removed 0 bases at V and 2 bases at J, with 12 bases between. The CDR3 nucleotides are TGTGCCAGCAGCTTGGGTCTGAACCCCACCTACGAGCAGTACTTC. Translating gives CASSLGLNPTYEQYF. Combining the CDR3 with reference TRBV5-5 and TRBJ2-7 gives the whole variable domain DAGVTQSPTHLIKTRGQQVTLRCSPISGHKSVSWYQQVLGQGPQFIFQYYEKEERGRGNFPDRFSARQFPNYSSELNVNALLLGDSALYLCASSLGLNPTYEQYFGPGTRLTVT.

This clonotype has a handful of counts. The gene calls are TRBV27 and TRBJ2-2, with a weak D call TRBD2 (5 bases). Germline CDR1 MNHEY, CDR2 SMNVEV (reference sequence). Between the trimmed V and J ends, which lost 1 base and 4 bases, there was a span of 10 bases. CDR3 length: 15 amino acids. DNA for the CDR3: TGTGCCAGCAGTTTATATCCGGGAAGCACCGGGGAGCTGTTTTTT. This encodes CASSLYPGSTGELFF.

There are a few counts of this clonotype. The chain combines TRBV27 with TRBJ2-3, with D hard to call. Germline CDR1 reads MNHEY; CDR2 reads SMNVEV (reference sequence). The length of the CDR3 is 16 residues. V shed 6 bases and J shed 0 bases, with 16 bases lying between them. The chain's CDR3 is CASRLASWGSTDTQYF. In DNA, the CDR3 is TGTGCCAGCAGATTGGCCAGTTGGGGTAGCACAGATACGCAGTATTTT.

The V call is TRBV12-3 or TRBV12-4, the J call TRBJ2-7; perhaps TRBD2 as D (6 bases). The CDR3 covers 15 residues. V was pared by 2 bases and J by 2 bases, with 13 bases between. DNA of the CDR3: TGTGCCAGCAGTTTATTCCACGGAGGGCCCTACGAGCAGTACTTC. It encodes CASSLFHGGPYEQYF.

Judged by abundance, this clonotype is medium-sized. This rearrangement joins TRBV6-5 to TRBJ2-1, with 9 bases matching TRBD2. This CDR3 contains 15 residues. Germline trimming cut 0 bases from V and 9 bases from J; bases unmatched to any gene: 6. CDR1 and CDR2 (germline): MNHEY, SVGAGI. The CDR3 loop reads CASSYSSSGAGEQFF. The CDR3 DNA is TGTGCCAGCAGTTACTCGTCTAGCGGGGCAGGTGAGCAGTTCTTC.

This clonotype is judged medium-sized. The chain uses TRBV19 and TRBJ2-2, with a weak D call TRBD2 (5 bases). CDR1 and CDR2 (germline): LNHDA, SQIVND (reference sequence). This CDR3 region has 14 residues. V was cut by 1 base and J by 5 bases, with 8 bases left in between. In nucleotides, the CDR3 is TGTGCCAGTAGTATAGGAGGGAGAACCGGGGAGCTGTTTTTT. Its protein product is CASSIGGRTGELFF.

Within the sample, this clonotype is medium-sized. The chain uses TRBV29-1 and TRBJ1-2; D possibly corresponds to TRBD1 (5 bases). The CDR3 is 13 amino acids. Germline V gene lookup returns CDR1 SQVTM and CDR2 ANQGSEA. Deletions cut 3 bases from V and 6 bases from J, with 14 bases between. This CDR3 is CSVDWGELHGYTF. CDR3 DNA sequence: TGCAGCGTTGATTGGGGGGAGCTCCATGGCTACACCTTC.

The chain joins TRBV20-1 to TRBJ2-7; 7 bases fit TRBD1. V lost 6 bases, J lost 2 bases, and 10 bases stayed unmatched. From germline, CDR1 is DFQATT and CDR2 SNEGSKA (reference sequence). The CDR3 is made up of 14 amino acids. For the CDR3, the DNA is TGCAGTGCGAGTAAGGGGGCCGATGCCTACGAGCAGTACTTC. This gives the protein CSASKGADAYEQYF.

This clonotype showed up just a few times. The chain couples TRBV5-1 to TRBJ1-2; 8 bases line up with TRBD1. With 4 bases clipped from V and 6 bases from J, the junction kept 5 bases outside the gene matches. CDR1 is SGHRS and CDR2 is YFSETQ in the germline V gene. The CDR3 has 13 residues. The CDR3 spells CASSTGQGDGYTF. As DNA, the CDR3 is TGCGCCAGCAGCACCGGACAGGGAGATGGCTACACCTTC.

The chain couples TRBV5-4 to TRBJ1-1; D is ambiguous. V gave up 4 bases and J gave up 8 bases, with 12 bases separating them. Germline CDR1 and CDR2: SGHNT and YYREEE (reference sequence). There are 12 residues in the CDR3. The CDR3 nucleotides are TGTGCCAGCAGCCGGGGAACGGGAGAAGCTTTCTTT. It codes for CASSRGTGEAFF.

This clonotype was counted between two and nine times. The chain uses TRBV5-4 and TRBJ2-7; 9 bases match TRBD1. Germline CDR1 is SGHNT and CDR2 is YYREEE (reference sequence). There are 14 residues in the CDR3. With 3 bases clipped from V and 7 bases from J, the junction kept 8 bases outside the gene matches. DNA of the CDR3: TGTGCCAGCAGCTGGGGACAGGGCCTTGGAGAGCAGTACTTC. Amino acid sequence: CASSWGQGLGEQYF.

The table lists this clonotype with a few counts. This rearrangement joins TRBV5-1 to TRBJ1-1; a weak D match, TRBD1 (5 bases). Looked up from germline, CDR1 is SGHRS and CDR2 is YFSETQ. V gave up 0 bases and J gave up 1 base, with 7 bases separating them. The CDR3 contains 14 residues. Written as DNA, the CDR3 is TGCGCCAGCAGCTTGGCAGGGTGGAACACTGAAGCTTTCTTT. It encodes CASSLAGWNTEAFF. Using reference TRBV5-1 and TRBJ1-1 for the parts outside the CDR3, the full variable domain is KAGVTQTPRYLIKTRGQQVTLSCSPISGHRSVSWYQQTPGQGLQFLFEYFSETQRNKGNFPGRFSGRQFSNSRSEMNVSTLELGDSALYLCASSLAGWNTEAFFGQGTRLTVV.

The CDR3 loop reads CAINRGEGEKLFF. The CDR3, as DNA: TGTGCCATCAACAGGGGAGAGGGTGAAAAACTGTTTTTT. This chain connects TRBV10-3 to TRBJ1-4; 7 bases agree with TRBD1. The V segment lost 7 bases and the J segment 7 bases; nucleotides outside the gene matches: 6. Germline CDR1 is ENHRY and CDR2 is SYGVKD. The length of the CDR3 is 13 residues.

By share, this clonotype counts as medium-sized. This chain connects TRBV12-3 or TRBV12-4 to TRBJ2-3, with D uncertain. V was shortened by 5 bases and J by 2 bases, with 5 bases between the two germline ends. The CDR3 has 12 amino acids. The CDR3 loop is CASSLSTDTQYF. In DNA form, the CDR3 reads TGTGCCAGCAGTCTGTCCACAGATACGCAGTATTTT.

This clonotype was seen a few times. In nucleotides, the CDR3 is TGTGCCAGCAGTTTAGGGTTGGACAGGACCTACGAGCAGTACTTC. Its translation is CASSLGLDRTYEQYF. This chain connects TRBV27 to TRBJ2-7; TRBD1 agrees at 7 bases. This CDR3 has 15 residues. Germline V gene sequence: CDR1 MNHEY, CDR2 SMNVEV (reference sequence). V trimming: 2 bases; J trimming: 2 bases; junction bases outside the gene matches: 6.

In this sample, this clonotype is large. The V gene is TRBV29-1, the J gene TRBJ2-1; maybe TRBD1 (5 bases). The ends were cut back, 6 bases at V and 10 bases at J, with 13 bases in the middle. CDR1 and CDR2 (germline): SQVTM, ANQGSEA. The CDR3 is 11 amino acids. Written as DNA, the CDR3 is TGCAGCGTGCTCCCACAGGTCGAGCAGTTCTTC. Residues: CSVLPQVEQFF.

This chain joins TRBV6-5 and TRBJ1-6; D uncertain. CDR3 length: 14 amino acids. V gave up 2 bases and J gave up 8 bases, with 10 bases separating them. Germline lookup yields CDR1 MNHEY and CDR2 SVGAGI. The CDR3 is CASSYAGKHSPLHF. The CDR3 DNA sequence: TGTGCCAGCAGTTACGCGGGCAAACATTCACCCCTCCACTTT.

The gene calls are TRBV18 and TRBJ2-7, with 7 bases aligning to TRBD1. The CDR3 contains 14 residues. The V gene's germline CDR1 is KGHSH and CDR2 LQKENI. Trimming removed 3 bases from V and 3 bases from J; junction bases left unmatched: 5. CDR3 in amino acids: CASSPRDRVYEQYF. CDR3 in DNA: TGTGCCAGCTCACCCCGGGACAGAGTCTACGAGCAGTACTTC.

The chain carries TRBV20-1 and TRBJ2-7; D may be TRBD1 (5 bases). This CDR3 spans 13 amino acids. Deletions cut 1 base from V and 4 bases from J, with 11 bases between. Germline V CDR1 and CDR2: DFQATT, SNEGSKA (reference sequence). CDR3 sequence (DNA): TGCAGTGCTAGAGGGGCAGGGTTTTACGAGCAGTACTTC. Amino acids: CSARGAGFYEQYF.

The genes are TRBV19 and TRBJ1-4, with D possibly being TRBD1 (6 bases). CDR1 LNHDA and CDR2 SQIVND come from the germline V gene (reference sequence). With 2 bases removed from V and 8 bases from J, the gap between germline ends came to 18 bases. This CDR3 contains 16 residues. The CDR3 bases are TGTGCCAGTAGTATAAACGCAGGGGTCCTTTCCGAAAAACTGTTTTTT. Amino acid sequence: CASSINAGVLSEKLFF.

The genes are TRBV6-2 or TRBV6-3 and TRBJ2-5; maybe TRBD1 (5 bases). Trimming pared 5 bases from V and 3 bases from J, leaving 7 bases between. The germline gives CDR1 MNHEY, CDR2 SVGEGT. The CDR3 extends over 12 amino acids. CDR3 DNA sequence: TGTGCCAGCAGTGGGGCCAAAGAGACCCAGTACTTC. Translation gives CASSGAKETQYF.

The CDR3 DNA sequence: TGTGCCAGCAGCTTACCTTATAGCAATCAGCCCCAGCATTTT. Protein sequence: CASSLPYSNQPQHF. The chain has TRBV7-9 and TRBJ1-5; D remains ambiguous. The CDR3 is 14 amino acids. Trimming pared 2 bases from V and 0 bases from J, leaving 5 bases between. Per germline, CDR1 SEHNR and CDR2 FQNEAQ (reference sequence).

This chain uses TRBV7-6 with TRBJ2-7, with D hard to call. The germline CDR1 and CDR2 sequences are SGHVS and FNYEAQ. Between the trimmed V and J ends, which lost 2 bases and 2 bases, there was a span of 10 bases. This CDR3 is built from 14 residues. This CDR3 is CASSLYQATYEQYF. The CDR3 region has the DNA TGTGCCAGCAGCTTATATCAGGCGACCTACGAGCAGTACTTC.

V usage is TRBV6-5 and J usage is TRBJ1-1, with D possibly matching TRBD1 (6 bases). Trimming took 3 bases from V and 6 from J, leaving 11 bases between them. CDR3 length: 13 residues. Germline V gives CDR1 MNHEY, CDR2 SVGAGI. CDR3 nucleotides: TGTGCCAGCAGTTATAACAGGGTGTCTGAAGCTTTCTTT. Its translation: CASSYNRVSEAFF.

This chain connects TRBV7-2 to TRBJ1-6; possibly TRBD1 for D (6 bases). From germline, CDR1 is SGHTA and CDR2 FQGNSA. CDR3 length: 14 residues. V lost 5 bases and J 10 bases, leaving 15 bases between the germline ends. CDR3 DNA: TGTGCCAGCAGCCTACCCCTTCAGGGGTCACCCCTCCACTTT. This codes for CASSLPLQGSPLHF.